The clone carrying this T cell receptor (beta chain) has a handful of counts. Its cognate antigen is unknown. The source of the sample is a study of T cells in Graves' hyperthyroidism and ophthalmopathy. CDR1 MNHNS and CDR2 SASEGT come from the germline V gene. CDR3 size: 15 residues. V was clipped by 6 bases and J by 0 bases; unmatched bases: 5. TCR beta CDR3 regions were amplified from RNA transcripts. A first-round RT-PCR of the TCR CDR3 used the HTBI primer set. TCRdb itself ran the multiplex PCR reads through MiXCR, one entry per CDR3 protein. The data contain hundreds of thousands of distinct CDR3 sequences, around 20% of them seen just once; the ten biggest clones take up about 35%. Each ophthalmopathy patient scored at least 3 on the Clinical Activity Score and at least 4 on NOSPECS grade, with duration under 3 months. Diagnosis relied on clinical symptoms, serum thyroxine and TRAb, thyroid ultrasound and orbital computed tomography.

Study-level results: Most expanded thyroid clonotypes above 0.001 recurred in blood.

This TCR derives from a man aged 25 to 40 with Graves' ophthalmopathy. V is TRBV6-1 and J is TRBJ1-5, with TRBD1 matching over 7 bases. The sample comprised blood. In DNA form, the CDR3 reads TGTGCCAGCAGGGGGGGACAGTATAGCAATCAGCCCCAGCATTTT. Protein sequence: CASRGGQYSNQPQHF.